The 19 T cell receptor beta chains in this list originate from one sample, sequenced in a study of T cells in Graves' hyperthyroidism and ophthalmopathy. Amplification yielded TCR beta CDR3 regions, with RNA transcripts as the source. Using the HTBI primer set, a first-round RT-PCR was run on the TCR CDR3. TCRdb called the multiplex PCR reads again in MiXCR, with one record for every CDR3 protein. The sample carries hundreds of thousands of distinct CDR3 sequences, roughly 50% recorded once. The sequenced material came from peripheral blood or thyroid tissue (not recorded which). These receptors were collected from a woman aged 18-29 years with Graves' hyperthyroidism.

This clonotype has at least ten counts. The chain recombines TRBV7-6 with TRBJ1-1; 7 bases are a match to TRBD1. The CDR3 contains 14 residues. Per the germline V gene, CDR1 is SGHVS and CDR2 is FNYEAQ. Germline trimming cut 6 bases from V and 1 base from J; bases unmatched to any gene: 5. CDR3 sequence: CASSPRGRNTEAFF. The CDR3 DNA reads TGTGCCAGCAGTCCCAGGGGGAGGAACACTGAAGCTTTCTTT.

Turning to this clonotype: The CDR3 does not close with the conserved phenylalanine or tryptophan, likely indicating a read error. Because the CDR3's place on the DNA is in doubt, the DNA is left out and the CDR3 is given as listed by TCRdb. This chain uses TRBV7-3 with TRBJ1-3; TRBD1, the table's D call, lacks a check against the DNA. 17 amino acids form the CDR3, both terminal residues included. Germline CDR1 and CDR2: SGHTA and FQGTGA. CDR3 in amino acids: CASSFLGTGPGTGELNA.

This clonotype was counted at least ten times. The rearrangement uses TRBV2 and TRBJ1-5, with D perhaps TRBD1 (6 bases). CDR1 is SNHLY, CDR2 FYNNEI, per germline. V was trimmed by 6 bases and J by 3 bases, leaving 9 bases between them. The CDR3 runs to 13 residues. CDR3 coding DNA: TGTGCCAGCAGCCGGGACACCAATCAGCCCCAGCATTTT. It yields the protein CASSRDTNQPQHF. The full variable domain, in which reference TRBV2 and TRBJ1-5 provide the parts outside the CDR3, is EPEVTQTPSHQVTQMGQEVILRCVPISNHLYFYWYRQILGQKVEFLVSFYNNEISEKSEIFDDQFSVERPDGSNFTLKIRSTKLEDSAMYFCASSRDTNQPQHFGDGTRLSIL.

This clonotype is a singleton in its sample. V and J are TRBV6-6 and TRBJ1-4; 8 positions match TRBD1. Germline V gene sequence: CDR1 MNHNY, CDR2 SVGAGI (reference sequence). This CDR3 is built from 16 residues. Unmatched junction bases numbered 10, after V lost 2 bases and J lost 8 bases. The CDR3 coding sequence is TGTGCCAGCAGTTACATGGCAGGGGGCGTTGAGGAAAAACTGTTTTTT. Its protein is CASSYMAGGVEEKLFF.

The sample holds a few counts of this clonotype. A much larger clone differs from this one at a single base, so this may be a read error. The J gene is TRBJ2-5, the V gene TRBV7-9, with D perhaps given as TRBD1 or TRBD2 (5 bases each). Trimming cost V 3 bases and J 5 bases, with 10 bases left between them. Germline-derived CDR1 and CDR2 are SEHNR and FQNEAQ (reference sequence). This CDR3 has 13 amino acids. Written as DNA, the CDR3 is TGTGCCAGCAGCTTGGTAGGGGACGAGACCCAGTACTTC. It yields the protein CASSLVGDETQYF.

The chain uses TRBV7-2 and TRBJ1-4; D is perhaps TRBD1 (5 bases). This CDR3 is built from 14 residues. Trimming shortened V by 1 base and J by 6 bases, and 9 bases separated the two germline ends. Germline CDR1 and CDR2: SGHTA and FQGNSA. CDR3 amino acids: CASSLGRGDEKLFF. In nucleotides, the CDR3 is TGTGCCAGCAGCTTAGGTCGGGGGGATGAAAAACTGTTTTTT.

In this sample, this clonotype turned up many times. This chain uses TRBV2 with TRBJ1-6, with D unclear. Deletions cut 6 bases from V and 2 bases from J, with 8 bases between. Germline values: CDR1 SNHLY, CDR2 FYNNEI. The CDR3 spans 14 residues. The CDR3 DNA follows: TGTGCCAGCAGGACGGAAACCTATAATTCACCCCTCCACTTT. The encoded protein is CASRTETYNSPLHF.

The V and J genes are TRBV7-6 and TRBJ1-4; maybe TRBD1 (5 bases). V was pared by 5 bases and J by 8 bases, with 18 bases between. Germline CDR1 reads SGHVS; CDR2 reads FNYEAQ. CDR3 length equals 15 residues. CDR3 sequence (DNA): TGTGCCAGCAGCGGATCCCAGGGATTCGGCGAAAAACTGTTTTTT. Its protein product is CASSGSQGFGEKLFF.

This clonotype was observed many times. The rearrangement links TRBV5-1 to TRBJ1-1, with D uncertain. Germline V CDR1 and CDR2: SGHRS, YFSETQ. The CDR3 extends over 13 amino acids. With 1 base removed from V and 4 bases from J, the gap between germline ends came to 8 bases. In nucleotides, the CDR3 is TGCGCCAGCAGCTTGAAAGGTGGCACTGAAGCTTTCTTT. Amino acids: CASSLKGGTEAFF.

This clonotype has just a few counts. The chain uses TRBV7-9 and TRBJ1-1; a weak D match, TRBD1 (5 bases). The CDR3 has 14 residues. The V end was cut by 6 bases, the J end by 6 bases, with 17 bases between. Germline loops: CDR1 SEHNR, CDR2 FQNEAQ (reference sequence). The CDR3 region is CASRGPGSWSEAFF. CDR3 coding DNA: TGTGCCAGCAGGGGACCGGGCTCCTGGTCTGAAGCTTTCTTT.

This clonotype was counted a single time. The chain uses TRBV7-9 and TRBJ1-1, with 9 bases aligning to TRBD1. V gave up 7 bases and J gave up 11 bases; unmatched junction bases: 14. The CDR3 is 14 amino acids. Germline V gene sequence: CDR1 SEHNR, CDR2 FQNEAQ (reference sequence). CDR3 region: CASTPGQGYGWAFF. CDR3 nucleotides: TGTGCCAGCACCCCCGGACAGGGGTATGGGTGGGCTTTCTTT.

This chain uses TRBV29-1 with TRBJ1-5, with D possibly being TRBD1 (6 bases). Germline CDR1 SQVTM, CDR2 ANQGSEA. This CDR3 contains 12 residues. The V and J ends lost 7 bases and 3 bases respectively, with 10 bases between them. CDR3 protein: CSARQVNQPQHF. The CDR3 bases are TGCAGCGCTAGACAGGTCAATCAGCCCCAGCATTTT.

The CDR3 spells CASSLVSTWTRDRAYEQYF. CDR3 DNA: TGTGCCAGCAGCTTAGTATCGACCTGGACCCGGGACAGGGCCTACGAGCAGTACTTC. The rearrangement joins TRBV7-8 to TRBJ2-7, with TRBD1 identical over 9 bases. The trim removed 1 base at V and 2 bases at J, leaving 15 bases unmatched. The length of the CDR3 is 19 residues. Looked up from germline, CDR1 is SGHVS and CDR2 is FQNEAQ.

This chain links TRBV29-1 with TRBJ1-2, with a weak D call TRBD1 (6 bases). Trimming removed 8 bases at V and 6 bases at J, with 13 bases between. The length of the CDR3 is 11 residues. Germline CDR1 is SQVTM and CDR2 is ANQGSEA. Here the CDR3 DNA reads TGCAGCTTAACAGGGCGTGATGGCTACACCTTC. It yields the protein CSLTGRDGYTF.

Only a few counts were recorded for this clonotype. The V and J genes are TRBV10-3 and TRBJ2-5; D is perhaps TRBD1 (6 bases). The ends were cut back, 10 bases at V and 2 bases at J, with 17 bases in the middle. Germline V gives CDR1 ENHRY, CDR2 SYGVKD. The CDR3 totals 14 residues. As DNA, the CDR3 is TGTGCCAGCACCCAAGGACAGCATCAAGAGACCCAGTACTTC. Translation: CASTQGQHQETQYF.

This clonotype was counted only a few times. V and J are TRBV6-5 and TRBJ1-1; 8 nucleotides align to TRBD1. Germline V CDR1 and CDR2: MNHEY, SVGAGI. Trimming took 4 bases from V and 7 from J; bases not matched to a gene: 5. CDR3 length: 13 residues. CDR3 DNA: TGTGCCAGCAGTTTGGGACAGGTCAATGAAGCTTTCTTT. Residues: CASSLGQVNEAFF.

As to this clonotype: A much larger clone lies a single base off, so this may be a read error. V gene TRBV7-2 combines with J gene TRBJ2-7; TRBD2 matches 8 bases. With 5 bases clipped from V and 6 bases from J, the junction kept 6 bases outside the gene matches. The germline CDR1 and CDR2 sequences are SGHTA and FQGNSA. This CDR3 region has 13 residues. CDR3: CASSPGLALEQYF. For the CDR3, the DNA is TGTGCCAGCAGCCCCGGACTAGCTCTCGAGCAGTACTTC.

As for this clonotype: It may be a read error: a sequence one base away is much more abundant. The J gene is TRBJ1-2, the V gene TRBV15; D not certain. Germline V gene lookup returns CDR1 LNHNV and CDR2 YYDKDF (reference sequence). CDR3 length equals 12 residues. CDR3 in amino acids: CDSSFPTGGYTF. DNA of the CDR3: TGTGACAGCAGCTTTCCGACGGGGGGCTACACCTTC.

The gene calls are TRBV20-1 and TRBJ2-3, with TRBD2 matching 7 bases. The CDR3 spans 16 residues. V was clipped by 6 bases and J by 6 bases; unmatched bases: 18. Per germline, CDR1 DFQATT and CDR2 SNEGSKA (reference sequence). CDR3 protein: CSAIPPPGEGPDTQYF. CDR3 DNA: TGCAGTGCCATCCCACCCCCGGGGGAGGGCCCGGATACGCAGTATTTT.